This T cell receptor beta chain was sequenced in a study of blood T cell repertoires in COVID-19. Using immunoSEQ multiplex PCR, the repertoire was profiled, and TCRdb retains in-frame clones only, with some absent. The sample carries some 110,000 clones, more than 75% recorded once. Germline V gene lookup returns CDR1 LNHDA and CDR2 SQIVND (reference sequence). The trim removed 6 bases at V and 4 bases at J, leaving 12 bases unmatched. The CDR3 sequence is 17 residues long. The chain carries TRBV19 and TRBJ2-2; 9 bases match TRBD2. The source material was peripheral blood. This receptor was taken from a man aged 40-49 years with acute or convalescent COVID-19. The CDR3 loop is CASSVSGTSFSTGELFF. The CDR3 DNA reads TGTGCCAGTAGCGTATCCGGGACTAGCTTTTCCACCGGGGAGCTGTTTTTT.